This T cell receptor (beta chain) appears in the sequencing data of a study of neurological immune-mediated disorders. The study's findings and limits: Multiple sclerosis, the disease with the least TCR clonal expansion, fell below healthy controls, whereas HTLV-1-associated myelopathy showed the most. No sharing of CDR3 amino acid sequences was observed among expanded clones across subjects, suggesting private repertoires in all groups.

5'RACE employing 10-nucleotide random UMIs yielded the cDNA. Every sequencing run generated in excess of 160 million TCR-beta sequences. These sequences covered 15-18 subjects. MiXCR, applied by TCRdb to the 5' RACE reads, yields one record per CDR3 protein. The table shows more than 95,000 distinct CDR3 sequences, with approximately 11% occurring only once. A remark on this clonotype: Antigen unknown.

Time point: longitudinal time-point 3. V shed 1 base and J shed 5 bases, with 10 bases lying between them. The CDR3 runs to 14 residues. Germline values: CDR1 LGHNA, CDR2 YSLEER. The source is a female donor with HTLV-1-associated myelopathy (HAM/TSP). The rearrangement joins TRBV4-3 to TRBJ2-3, with TRBD2 as a possible D gene (5 bases). Input material: PBMCs. The CDR3 spells CASSQAGLRDTQYF. CDR3 DNA sequence: TGCGCCAGCAGCCAAGCTGGACTGAGAGATACGCAGTATTTT.